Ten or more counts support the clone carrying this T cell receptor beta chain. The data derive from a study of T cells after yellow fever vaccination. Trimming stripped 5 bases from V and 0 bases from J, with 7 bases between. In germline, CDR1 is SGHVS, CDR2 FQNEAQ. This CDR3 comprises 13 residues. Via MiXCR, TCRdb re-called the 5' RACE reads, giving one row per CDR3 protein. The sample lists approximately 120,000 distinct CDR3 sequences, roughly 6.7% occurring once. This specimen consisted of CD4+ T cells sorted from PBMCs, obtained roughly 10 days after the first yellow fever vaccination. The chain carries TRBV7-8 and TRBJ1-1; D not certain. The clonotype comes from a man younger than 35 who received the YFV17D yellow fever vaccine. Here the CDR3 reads CASSITVNTEAFF. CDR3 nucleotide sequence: TGTGCCAGCAGCATCACAGTGAACACTGAAGCTTTCTTT.